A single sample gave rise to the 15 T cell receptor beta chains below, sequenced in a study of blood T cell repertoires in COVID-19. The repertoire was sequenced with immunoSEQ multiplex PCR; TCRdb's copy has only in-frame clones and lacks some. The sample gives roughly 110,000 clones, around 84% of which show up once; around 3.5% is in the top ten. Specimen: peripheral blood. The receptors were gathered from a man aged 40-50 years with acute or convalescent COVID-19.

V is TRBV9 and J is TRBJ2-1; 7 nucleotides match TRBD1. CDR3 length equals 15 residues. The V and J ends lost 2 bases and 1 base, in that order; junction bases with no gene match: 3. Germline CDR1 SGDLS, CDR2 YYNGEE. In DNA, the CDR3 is TGTGCCAGCAGCGTGCAGGGGGTTTCCTACAATGAGCAGTTCTTC. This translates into CASSVQGVSYNEQFF.

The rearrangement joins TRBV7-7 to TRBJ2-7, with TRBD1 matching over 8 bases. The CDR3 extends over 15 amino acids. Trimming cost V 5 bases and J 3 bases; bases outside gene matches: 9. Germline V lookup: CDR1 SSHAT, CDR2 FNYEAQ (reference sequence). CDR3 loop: CASSPGTGPNYEQYF. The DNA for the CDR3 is TGTGCCAGCAGCCCGGGGACAGGACCCAACTACGAGCAGTACTTC. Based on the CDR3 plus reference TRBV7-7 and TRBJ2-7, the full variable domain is GAGVSQSPRYKVTKRGQDVTLRCDPISSHATLYWYQQALGQGPEFLTYFNYEAQPDKSGLPSDRFSAERPEGSISTLTIQRTEQRDSAMYRCASSPGTGPNYEQYFGPGTRLTVT.

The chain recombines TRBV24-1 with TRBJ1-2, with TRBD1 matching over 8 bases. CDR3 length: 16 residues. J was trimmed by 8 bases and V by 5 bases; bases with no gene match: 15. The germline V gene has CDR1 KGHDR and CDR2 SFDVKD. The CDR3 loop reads CATSANPGQASLGYTF. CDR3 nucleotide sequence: TGTGCCACCAGTGCTAACCCGGGACAGGCGTCTTTAGGCTACACCTTC.

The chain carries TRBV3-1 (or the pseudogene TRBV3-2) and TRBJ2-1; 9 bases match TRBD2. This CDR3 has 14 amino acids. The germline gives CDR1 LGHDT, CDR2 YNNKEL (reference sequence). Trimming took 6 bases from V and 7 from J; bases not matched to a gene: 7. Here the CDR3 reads CASRGGGAGNEQFF. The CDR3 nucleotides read TGTGCCAGCAGGGGCGGGGGGGCCGGTAATGAGCAGTTCTTC.

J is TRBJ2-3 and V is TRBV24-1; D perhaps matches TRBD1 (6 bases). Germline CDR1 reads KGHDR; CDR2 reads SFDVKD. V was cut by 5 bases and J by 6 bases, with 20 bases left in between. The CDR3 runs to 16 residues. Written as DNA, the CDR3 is TGTGCCACCAGTGTCACCGGGACACGGGTAGGCGATACGCAGTATTTT. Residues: CATSVTGTRVGDTQYF.

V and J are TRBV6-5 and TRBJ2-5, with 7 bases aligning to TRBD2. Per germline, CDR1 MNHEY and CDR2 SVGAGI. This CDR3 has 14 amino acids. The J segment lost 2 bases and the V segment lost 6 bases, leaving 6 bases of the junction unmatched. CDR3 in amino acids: CASRERGHQETQYF. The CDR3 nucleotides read TGTGCCAGCAGGGAGCGGGGCCATCAAGAGACCCAGTACTTC.

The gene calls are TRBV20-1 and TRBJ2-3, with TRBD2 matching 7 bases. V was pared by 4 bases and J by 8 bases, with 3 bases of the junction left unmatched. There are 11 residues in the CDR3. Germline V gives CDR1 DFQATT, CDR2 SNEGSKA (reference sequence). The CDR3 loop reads CSAKWGGTQYF. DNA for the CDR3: TGCAGTGCTAAGTGGGGGGGTACGCAGTATTTT.

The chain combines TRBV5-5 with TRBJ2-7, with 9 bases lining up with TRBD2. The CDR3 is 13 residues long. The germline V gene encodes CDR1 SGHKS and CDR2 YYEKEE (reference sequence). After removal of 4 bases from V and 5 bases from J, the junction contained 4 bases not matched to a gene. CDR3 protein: CASSPRTSDEQYF. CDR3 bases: TGTGCCAGCAGCCCTCGGACTAGCGACGAGCAGTACTTC.

CDR3 coding DNA: TGTGCCAGTAGCAGGGTGGATAATTCACCCCTCCACTTT. Its translation is CASSRVDNSPLHF. The V and J genes are TRBV19 and TRBJ1-6; weak D call: TRBD1 (5 bases). Trimming pared 6 bases from V and 5 bases from J, leaving 8 bases between. Per germline, CDR1 LNHDA and CDR2 SQIVND (reference sequence). This CDR3 contains 13 residues.

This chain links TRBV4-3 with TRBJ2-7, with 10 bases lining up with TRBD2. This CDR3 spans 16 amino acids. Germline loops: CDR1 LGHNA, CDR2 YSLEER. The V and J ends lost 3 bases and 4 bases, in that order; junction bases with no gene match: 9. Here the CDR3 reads CASSQANSGGTYEQYF. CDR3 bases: TGCGCCAGCAGCCAGGCGAATAGCGGGGGGACTTACGAGCAGTACTTC.

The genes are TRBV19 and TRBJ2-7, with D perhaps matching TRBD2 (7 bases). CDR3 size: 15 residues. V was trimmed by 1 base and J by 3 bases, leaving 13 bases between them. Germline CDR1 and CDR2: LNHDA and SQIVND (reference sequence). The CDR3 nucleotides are TGTGCCAGTAGTATAGTTTTCGGGGGGCTCTACGAGCAGTACTTC. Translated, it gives CASSIVFGGLYEQYF.

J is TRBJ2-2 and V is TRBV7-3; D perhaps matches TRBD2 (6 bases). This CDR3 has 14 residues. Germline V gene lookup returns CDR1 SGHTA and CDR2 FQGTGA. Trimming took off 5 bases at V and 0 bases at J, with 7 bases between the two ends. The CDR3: CASSGTANTGELFF. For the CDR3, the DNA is TGTGCCAGCAGCGGGACTGCGAACACCGGGGAGCTGTTTTTT.

The CDR3 DNA sequence: TGTGCCACCAGCAGAGACCGGGTAGGAACAGATACGCAGTATTTT. It codes for CATSRDRVGTDTQYF. The V call is TRBV15, the J call TRBJ2-3; D not resolved. Germline V gene data show CDR1 as LNHNV and CDR2 as YYDKDF (reference sequence). The CDR3 consists of 15 residues. V was shortened by 0 bases and J by 3 bases, with 10 bases between the two germline ends.

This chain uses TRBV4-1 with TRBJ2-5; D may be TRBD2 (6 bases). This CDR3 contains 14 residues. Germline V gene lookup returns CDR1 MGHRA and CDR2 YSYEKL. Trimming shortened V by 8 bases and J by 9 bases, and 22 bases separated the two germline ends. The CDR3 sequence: CASRRIQGLGAQYF. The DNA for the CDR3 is TGCGCCAGCCGTAGGATCCAGGGACTCGGGGCCCAGTACTTC.

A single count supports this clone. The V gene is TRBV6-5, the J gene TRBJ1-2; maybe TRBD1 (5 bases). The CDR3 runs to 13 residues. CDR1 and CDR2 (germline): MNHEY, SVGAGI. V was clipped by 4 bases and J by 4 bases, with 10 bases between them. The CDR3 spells CASSFGHRYGYTF. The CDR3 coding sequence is TGTGCCAGCAGTTTCGGACACCGCTATGGCTACACCTTC.